This T cell receptor beta chain was recorded in a study of graft-versus-host responses after intestinal transplantation. Study as a whole: Transplants given to recipients were multivisceral, liver-intestinal, or isolated intestinal. Recipients were all induced with anti-thymocyte globulin, then given tacrolimus and steroids for about three years.

In regard to this clone: Its antigen is not identified.

Profiling relied on immunoSEQ multiplex PCR, and the TCRdb table lists in-frame clones only, not all of them. The sample comprises roughly 100,000 clones, more than 85% of which are singletons, and more than 0.8% rests with the top ten. CDR1 and CDR2 (germline): SGHAT, FQDESV (reference sequence). The CDR3 is 12 residues long. The ends were cut back, 2 bases at V and 4 bases at J, with 5 bases in the middle. Study-wide points: Circulating GvH clone levels at their peak were associated with HvG declines (early post-transplant).

V and J are TRBV11-1 and TRBJ1-1; the D is unclear. The starting material was unstimulated CD4+ T cells sorted from spleen or lymph node cells, obtained before intestinal transplant. The TCR comes from a human donor who received an intestinal transplant. The DNA for the CDR3 is TGTGCCAGCAGCTTAAGGAGCACTGAAGCTTTCTTT. Protein: CASSLRSTEAFF.